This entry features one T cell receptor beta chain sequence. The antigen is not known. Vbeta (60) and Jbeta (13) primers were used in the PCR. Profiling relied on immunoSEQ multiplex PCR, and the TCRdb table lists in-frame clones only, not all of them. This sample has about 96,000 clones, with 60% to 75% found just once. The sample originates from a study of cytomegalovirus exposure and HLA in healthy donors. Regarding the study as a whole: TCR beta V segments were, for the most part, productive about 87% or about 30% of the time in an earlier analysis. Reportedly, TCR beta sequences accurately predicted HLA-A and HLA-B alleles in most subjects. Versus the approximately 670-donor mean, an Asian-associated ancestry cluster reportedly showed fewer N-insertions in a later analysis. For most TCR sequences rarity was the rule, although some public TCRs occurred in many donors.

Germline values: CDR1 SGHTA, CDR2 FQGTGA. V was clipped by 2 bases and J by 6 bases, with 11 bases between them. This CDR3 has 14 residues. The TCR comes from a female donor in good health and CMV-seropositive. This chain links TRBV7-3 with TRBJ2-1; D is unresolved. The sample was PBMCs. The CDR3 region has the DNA TGTGCCAGCAGCTTAGAGCGCTTTCCCAATGAGCAGTTCTTC. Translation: CASSLERFPNEQFF.